Shown below are 30 T cell receptor beta chains from a single sample sequenced in a study of blood T cell repertoires in COVID-19. Data came from immunoSEQ multiplex PCR; TCRdb stores just in-frame clones and leaves some out. The profile shows a few hundred thousand clones, 89% of them singletons. The sequencing sample was made of peripheral blood. All receptors derive from a woman aged 30 to 39 with COVID-19, enrolled during active disease.

V and J are TRBV11-3 and TRBJ2-1; D is perhaps TRBD1 (5 bases). CDR1 and CDR2 (germline): SGHNT, YENEEA. The CDR3 is 14 residues long. V lost 5 bases, J lost 6 bases, and 14 bases lay in between. The CDR3 DNA reads TGTGCCAGCAGCCAGACCAGGGTATTCAATGAGCAGTTCTTC. Translated: CASSQTRVFNEQFF.

The V gene is TRBV11-2, the J gene TRBJ2-1, with D maybe TRBD1 (6 bases). This CDR3 has 15 residues. The V and J ends lost 6 bases and 0 bases respectively, with 12 bases between them. From germline, CDR1 is SGHAT and CDR2 FQNNGV. CDR3 sequence: CASSTDSSSYNEQFF. The DNA of the CDR3 is TGTGCCAGCAGTACGGACAGTTCCTCCTACAATGAGCAGTTCTTC.

V is TRBV28 and J is TRBJ1-2; D is undetermined. Germline V lookup: CDR1 MDHEN, CDR2 SYDVKM. CDR3 size: 16 residues. V dropped 5 bases and J dropped 0 bases, with 16 bases sitting between them. CDR3 sequence reads: CASSRWMGLPNYGYTF. The CDR3 coding sequence is TGTGCCAGCAGTAGATGGATGGGCCTTCCTAACTATGGCTACACCTTC.

CDR3 loop: CASSEAGWVGEQYF. CDR3 DNA: TGTGCCAGCAGTGAGGCAGGGTGGGTCGGCGAGCAGTACTTC. The chain carries TRBV2 and TRBJ2-7; D is possibly TRBD1 (5 bases). Germline lookup yields CDR1 SNHLY and CDR2 FYNNEI. The CDR3 has 14 amino acids. Trimming took off 3 bases at V and 6 bases at J, with 15 bases between the two ends. The whole variable domain, remainder taken from reference TRBV2 and TRBJ2-7, is EPEVTQTPSHQVTQMGQEVILRCVPISNHLYFYWYRQILGQKVEFLVSFYNNEISEKSEIFDDQFSVERPDGSNFTLKIRSTKLEDSAMYFCASSEAGWVGEQYFGPGTRLTVT.

V and J are TRBV11-2 and TRBJ2-3, with 8 positions matching TRBD2. CDR3 length: 14 amino acids. V dropped 3 bases and J dropped 6; count of bases not matched to a gene: 5. CDR1 is SGHAT and CDR2 is FQNNGV in the germline V gene. CDR3 protein: CASSFSGGGDTQYF. DNA for the CDR3: TGTGCCAGCAGCTTCAGCGGGGGCGGGGATACGCAGTATTTT.

The rearrangement links TRBV7-8 to TRBJ1-1; D is possibly TRBD1 (5 bases). The length of the CDR3 is 15 residues. V gave up 5 bases and J gave up 3 bases, with 16 bases separating them. Germline-derived CDR1 and CDR2 are SGHVS and FQNEAQ. CDR3 in amino acids: CASSHFGTGDTEAFF. The CDR3, as DNA: TGTGCCAGCAGCCACTTCGGGACGGGAGACACTGAAGCTTTCTTT.

The DNA for the CDR3 is TGTGCCAGCTGCGAAGGGGGGGAAGAGACCCAGTACTTC. Translation gives CASCEGGEETQYF. The rearrangement joins TRBV7-6 to TRBJ2-5; a possible D gene is TRBD2 (7 bases). The CDR3 runs to 13 residues. In germline, CDR1 is SGHVS, CDR2 FNYEAQ. V was clipped by 8 bases and J by 3 bases, with 13 bases between them.

The chain has TRBV5-1 and TRBJ2-3; 13 positions agree with TRBD2. The CDR3 loop spans 16 amino acids. V lost 4 bases to trimming and J lost 5 bases; unmatched junction nucleotides: 7. CDR1 is SGHRS and CDR2 is YFSETQ in the germline V gene. The CDR3 sequence is CASSLTSGGAVDTQYF. In DNA form, the CDR3 reads TGCGCCAGCAGCCTAACTAGCGGGGGGGCGGTAGATACGCAGTATTTT.

The gene calls are TRBV14 and TRBJ2-3; possible D gene TRBD1, 6 bases. V lost 1 base to trimming and J lost 6 bases, with 17 bases between them. CDR1 is SGHDN and CDR2 is FVKESK in the germline V gene. The CDR3 loop spans 16 amino acids. CDR3 in DNA: TGTGCCAGCAGCCAAGTGGGTCAGGGGTACAGTGATACGCAGTATTTT. Protein sequence: CASSQVGQGYSDTQYF.

This rearrangement joins TRBV10-3 to TRBJ2-2, with D possibly matching TRBD2 (6 bases). From germline, CDR1 is ENHRY and CDR2 SYGVKD. The V and J ends lost 10 bases and 6 bases respectively, with 12 bases between them. The CDR3 covers 12 residues. CDR3 in DNA: TGTGCCACCTGGGGGGTGTCCGGGGAGCTGTTTTTT. This sequence encodes CATWGVSGELFF.

The J gene is TRBJ2-1, the V gene TRBV24-1; 12 bases fit TRBD2. Losses at the gene ends were 5 bases for V and 6 bases for J; bases not matched to a gene: 4. The CDR3 covers 15 residues. CDR1 KGHDR and CDR2 SFDVKD come from the germline V gene. CDR3 sequence (DNA): TGTGCCACCAGTGGGCTAGCGGGAGGGCCCAATGAGCAGTTCTTC. Amino acids: CATSGLAGGPNEQFF.

The chain is built from TRBV5-5 and TRBJ2-7; TRBD1 might be the D (6 bases). The CDR3 is 16 residues long. CDR1 SGHKS and CDR2 YYEKEE come from the germline V gene (reference sequence). V gave up 1 base and J gave up 3 bases, with 17 bases separating them. The CDR3 DNA reads as TGTGCCAGCAGCTTGACAGGGAGCGTCCAAAGCTACGAGCAGTACTTC. Encoded protein: CASSLTGSVQSYEQYF.

The chain has TRBV10-3 and TRBJ2-5, with 9 bases lining up with TRBD2. The V gene end was trimmed by 6 bases and the J gene end by 4 bases; junction bases not matched to a gene: 3. Looked up from germline, CDR1 is ENHRY and CDR2 is SYGVKD. This CDR3 has 13 residues. The CDR3 nucleotides are TGTGCCATCAGCTCTAGCGGGGTAGAGACCCAGTACTTC. Translated: CAISSSGVETQYF.

This clone showed up just once. The V gene is TRBV27, the J gene TRBJ2-1; TRBD2 aligns across 7 bases. The CDR3 contains 17 residues. With 7 bases clipped from V and 0 bases from J, the junction kept 12 bases outside the gene matches. Germline values: CDR1 MNHEY, CDR2 SMNVEV (reference sequence). CDR3 amino acids: CASTPRVAGNSYNEQFF. The CDR3 region has the DNA TGTGCCAGCACCCCAAGGGTAGCGGGTAACTCCTACAATGAGCAGTTCTTC.

The chain joins TRBV28 to TRBJ2-7, with 7 bases identical to TRBD2. V gave up 0 bases and J gave up 3 bases; unmatched junction bases: 11. The CDR3 spans 17 residues. CDR1 and CDR2 from the germline V gene are MDHEN and SYDVKM. CDR3 sequence (DNA): TGTGCCAGCAGTTTATGCCGGGAGACGACTAGCAACTACGAGCAGTACTTC. Protein product: CASSLCRETTSNYEQYF.

This rearrangement joins TRBV29-1 to TRBJ2-7, with 16 bases fitting TRBD2. The J segment lost 7 bases and the V segment lost 3 bases, leaving 12 bases of the junction unmatched. Germline lookup yields CDR1 SQVTM and CDR2 ANQGSEA. This CDR3 has 17 residues. CDR3 protein: CSVDPPGLAGGPREQYV. The CDR3 nucleotides read TGCAGCGTTGACCCTCCGGGACTAGCGGGAGGGCCGCGGGAGCAGTACGTC.

V and J are TRBV24-1 and TRBJ2-2; 11 bases align to TRBD2. The CDR3 consists of 16 residues. Germline V gives CDR1 KGHDR, CDR2 SFDVKD. V dropped 5 bases and J dropped 6; count of bases not matched to a gene: 7. CDR3 sequence reads: CATSGVAGGPSGELFF. The CDR3 DNA reads as TGTGCCACCAGTGGAGTAGCGGGAGGGCCGTCCGGGGAGCTGTTTTTT.

V and J are TRBV30 and TRBJ1-4; 10 nucleotides match TRBD1. The CDR3 is 14 amino acids. Germline loops: CDR1 GTSNPN, CDR2 SVGIG (reference sequence). The V and J ends lost 1 base and 7 bases, in that order; junction bases with no gene match: 3. The CDR3 DNA follows: TGTGCCTGGAGTGCGGGACAGGGGTCTGAAAAACTGTTTTTT. This encodes CAWSAGQGSEKLFF.

The chain combines TRBV7-2 with TRBJ1-6; D gene ambiguous. The CDR3 extends over 16 amino acids. CDR1 and CDR2 (germline): SGHTA, FQGNSA. The ends were cut back, 2 bases at V and 7 bases at J, with 15 bases in the middle. The CDR3 loop reads CASSLRSTGRNSPLHF. The DNA of the CDR3 is TGTGCCAGCAGCTTAAGGTCAACGGGGAGGAATTCACCCCTCCACTTT.

The chain carries TRBV10-2 and TRBJ2-2, with 8 bases aligning to TRBD2. Germline V gene sequence: CDR1 WSHSY, CDR2 SAAADI. The CDR3 consists of 14 residues. Trimming at V came to 2 bases and at J to 6 bases, leaving 2 bases not matched to a gene. The DNA for the CDR3 is TGCGCCAGCAGTGAGACTAGCGGCCCCGGGGAGCTGTTTTTT. Its translation: CASSETSGPGELFF.

This chain joins TRBV18 and TRBJ2-7, with 8 bases matching TRBD1. This CDR3 spans 12 amino acids. V lost 4 bases and J lost 5; bases outside the gene matches: 1. The germline V gene encodes CDR1 KGHSH and CDR2 LQKENI. The CDR3 coding sequence is TGTGCCAGCTCACAACAGGGGGACGAGCAGTACTTC. Amino acid sequence: CASSQQGDEQYF.

This rearrangement joins TRBV5-6 to TRBJ1-6; D perhaps matches TRBD1 (5 bases). Trimming left V 0 bases short and J 7 bases short, with 8 bases between. Germline loops: CDR1 SGHDT, CDR2 YYEEEE. This CDR3 spans 14 amino acids. The CDR3 is CASSLARGNSPLHF. For the CDR3, the DNA is TGTGCCAGCAGCTTGGCCCGGGGGAATTCACCCCTCCACTTT.

On this clone itself: Other DNA sequences of this sample code for an identical CDR3. This rearrangement joins TRBV5-4 to TRBJ1-6, with D possibly TRBD1 on 6 matching bases. CDR1 and CDR2 (germline): SGHNT, YYREEE (reference sequence). The CDR3 consists of 14 residues. V gave up 0 bases and J gave up 7 bases, with 8 bases separating them. The CDR3 loop is CASSLGQANSPLHF. The CDR3 DNA is TGTGCCAGCAGCTTGGGACAGGCGAATTCACCCCTCCACTTT. Full variable domain (remainder filled in from reference TRBV5-4 and TRBJ1-6): ETGVTQSPTHLIKTRGQQVTLRCSSQSGHNTVSWYQQALGQGPQFIFQYYREEENGRGNFPPRFSGLQFPNYSSELNVNALELDDSALYLCASSLGQANSPLHFGNGTRLTVT.

The chain joins TRBV21-1 to TRBJ1-5; TRBD1, as called in the table, went unchecked against the DNA. TRBV21-1 is reported as a pseudogene. The CDR3 extends over 13 amino acids. DNA of the CDR3: TGTGCCAGCAGCAAGAAAGGGGATCAGCCCCAGCATTTT. Translating gives CASSKKGDQPQHF.

The chain links TRBV7-2 to TRBJ2-1, with a possible D match to TRBD2 (6 bases). Trimming shortened V by 0 bases and J by 5 bases, and 11 bases separated the two germline ends. The length of the CDR3 is 15 residues. Germline-derived CDR1 and CDR2 are SGHTA and FQGNSA. The chain's CDR3 is CASSLAGGGHNEQFF. DNA of the CDR3: TGTGCCAGCAGCTTAGCGGGAGGAGGCCACAATGAGCAGTTCTTC. The full variable domain, with the rest looked up from reference TRBV7-2 and TRBJ2-1, is GAGVSQSPSNKVTEKGKDVELRCDPISGHTALYWYRQSLGQGLEFLIYFQGNSAPDKSGLPSDRFSAERTGGSVSTLTIQRTQQEDSAVYLCASSLAGGGHNEQFFGPGTRLTVL.

V is TRBV13 and J is TRBJ2-1; the D gene is possibly TRBD1 (6 bases). Germline V gene sequence: CDR1 PRHDT, CDR2 FYEKMQ (reference sequence). This CDR3 has 14 amino acids. Trimming removed 2 bases from V and 4 bases from J, with 9 bases in between. In DNA, the CDR3 is TGTGCCAGCAGCTTACGGACAGCGTACAATGAGCAGTTCTTC. The encoded protein is CASSLRTAYNEQFF.

This chain joins TRBV2 and TRBJ2-7; a weak D match, TRBD1 (6 bases). Trimming removed 8 bases at V and 4 bases at J, with 12 bases between. The CDR3 runs 12 residues. CDR1 is SNHLY and CDR2 is FYNNEI in the germline V gene. The CDR3 nucleotides read TGTGCCAGCGGGCAGGGGTTATACGAGCAGTACTTC. Amino acid sequence: CASGQGLYEQYF.

V usage is TRBV7-2 and J usage is TRBJ2-7; D not certain. Germline V gene lookup returns CDR1 SGHTA and CDR2 FQGNSA. Deletions cut 3 bases from V and 2 bases from J, with 11 bases between. The CDR3 is 14 amino acids. The CDR3 protein is CASSFRHLTYEQYF. DNA of the CDR3: TGTGCCAGCAGCTTTCGACACCTAACCTACGAGCAGTACTTC.

The rearrangement uses TRBV11-2 and TRBJ2-3; TRBD2 is a possible D gene (5 bases). This CDR3 contains 12 residues. Germline CDR1 and CDR2: SGHAT and FQNNGV. The V gene lost 4 bases and the J gene lost 14 bases, with 16 bases spanning the gap. CDR3 residues: CASSSTRGRVYF. The CDR3 DNA is TGTGCCAGCAGCTCTACTAGAGGTCGGGTGTATTTT.

The chain couples TRBV7-8 to TRBJ1-3, with TRBD1 matching 11 bases. Germline CDR1 and CDR2: SGHVS and FQNEAQ. J gave up 6 bases and V 3 bases, and 4 bases lay outside the gene matches. The CDR3 has 15 residues. CDR3 in DNA: TGTGCCAGCAGCTTGGGACAGGGGGTTACAAACACCATATATTTT. Protein product: CASSLGQGVTNTIYF.